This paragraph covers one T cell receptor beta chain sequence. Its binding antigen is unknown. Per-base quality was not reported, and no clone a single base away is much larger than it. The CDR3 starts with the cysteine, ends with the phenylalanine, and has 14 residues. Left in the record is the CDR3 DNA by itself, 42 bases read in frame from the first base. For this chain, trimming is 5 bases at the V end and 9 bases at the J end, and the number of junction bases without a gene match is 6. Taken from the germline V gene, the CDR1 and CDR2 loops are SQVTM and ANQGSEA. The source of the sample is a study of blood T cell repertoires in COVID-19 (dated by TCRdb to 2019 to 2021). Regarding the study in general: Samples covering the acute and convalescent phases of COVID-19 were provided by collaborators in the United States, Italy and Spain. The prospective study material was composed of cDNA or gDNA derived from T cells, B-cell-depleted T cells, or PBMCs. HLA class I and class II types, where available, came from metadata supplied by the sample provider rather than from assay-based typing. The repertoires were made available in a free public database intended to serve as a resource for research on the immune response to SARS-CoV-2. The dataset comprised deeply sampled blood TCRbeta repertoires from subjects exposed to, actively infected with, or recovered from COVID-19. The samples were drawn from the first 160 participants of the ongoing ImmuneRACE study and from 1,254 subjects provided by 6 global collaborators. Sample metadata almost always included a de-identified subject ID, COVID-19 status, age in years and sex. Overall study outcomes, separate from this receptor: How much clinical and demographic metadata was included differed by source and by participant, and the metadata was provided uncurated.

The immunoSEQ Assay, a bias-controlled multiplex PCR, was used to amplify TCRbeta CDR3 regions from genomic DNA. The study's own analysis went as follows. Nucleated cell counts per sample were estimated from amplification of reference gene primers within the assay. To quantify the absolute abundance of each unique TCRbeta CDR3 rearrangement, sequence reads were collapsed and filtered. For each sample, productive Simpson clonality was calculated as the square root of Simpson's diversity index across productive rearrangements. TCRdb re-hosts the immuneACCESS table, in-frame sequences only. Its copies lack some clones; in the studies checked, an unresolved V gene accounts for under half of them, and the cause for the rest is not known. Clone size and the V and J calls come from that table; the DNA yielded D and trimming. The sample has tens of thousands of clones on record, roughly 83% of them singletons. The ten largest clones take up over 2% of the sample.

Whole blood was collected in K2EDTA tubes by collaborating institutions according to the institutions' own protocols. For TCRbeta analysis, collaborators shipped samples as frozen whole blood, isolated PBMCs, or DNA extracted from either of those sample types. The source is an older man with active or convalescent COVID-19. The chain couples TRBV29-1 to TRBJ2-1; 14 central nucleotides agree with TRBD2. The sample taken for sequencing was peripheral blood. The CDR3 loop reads CSVKGLAGVSEQFF. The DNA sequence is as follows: TGCAGCGTTAAGGGACTAGCGGGAGTTTCTGAGCAGTTCTTC.